This TCR beta chain is drawn from a study of blood T cell repertoires in COVID-19. Method: immunoSEQ multiplex PCR; TCRdb's copy keeps in-frame clones and lacks some. The table records around 140,000 clones, approximately 84% of them present only once. Germline values: CDR1 SGDLS, CDR2 YYNGEE. The length of the CDR3 is 16 residues. After removal of 3 bases from V and 7 bases from J, the junction contained 16 bases not matched to a gene. The source of this sequence is a woman of 80 years or more with acute or convalescent COVID-19. Sequencing input: peripheral blood. The J gene is TRBJ2-7, the V gene TRBV9, with 7 bases aligning to TRBD2. For the CDR3, the DNA is TGTGCCAGCAGCGCCTCAGCGGGGTCCGAAGCGGGAGAGCAGTACTTC. Translated: CASSASAGSEAGEQYF.